The 17 T cell receptor beta chains below were found in one sample sequenced in a study of identical twins (TCRdb year 2016). Library generation was performed with 5' RACE. Reads for this sample came from an Illumina HiSeq 2000. TCRdb passed the public sequencing reads through fastp at Q25 and MiXCR, retaining productive beta sequences. Each CDR3 protein appears once, grouped with its most common genes and DNA. This sample has some 570,000 distinct CDR3 sequences in its table, and 20% to 25% of those were observed once. The biggest ten clones account for approximately 0.48% of the sample. These data are also associated with another study on yellow fever vaccine responses in identical twins.

Sequencing was done on a sample of CD4+ T cells sorted from blood. The receptors stem from a woman aged 18-29 years in good health.

The rearrangement joins TRBV18 to TRBJ2-7; a weak D match, TRBD2 (6 bases). The V gene lost 6 bases and the J gene lost 11 bases, with 14 bases spanning the gap. The CDR3 is made up of 11 amino acids. Germline V gene sequence: CDR1 KGHSH, CDR2 LQKENI. The CDR3 protein is CASSSLGGEYF. The CDR3 region has the DNA TGTGCCAGCTCGTCACTAGGCGGGGAGTACTTC.

This sequence joins TRBV10-2 and TRBJ2-5, with TRBD2 as a possible D gene (7 bases). Trimming stripped 3 bases from V and 4 bases from J, with 12 bases between. The CDR3 has 14 residues. Germline V gene sequence: CDR1 WSHSY, CDR2 SAAADI. CDR3 sequence: CASSEVGGPETQYF. The CDR3 DNA sequence: TGCGCCAGCAGTGAAGTCGGGGGGCCAGAGACCCAGTACTTC.

A few counts support this clonotype. The chain combines TRBV7-9 with TRBJ1-4, with unresolved D. The CDR3 runs to 18 residues. The V gene's germline CDR1 is SEHNR and CDR2 FQNEAQ (reference sequence). V was pared by 1 base and J by 0 bases, with 15 bases between. The CDR3 loop reads CASSLGLQKPATNEKLFF. The CDR3 DNA reads TGTGCCAGCAGCTTAGGATTACAGAAACCTGCAACTAATGAAAAACTGTTTTTT.

This clonotype was seen a handful of times. The rearrangement joins TRBV15 to TRBJ2-7, with D perhaps matching TRBD2 (5 bases). V lost 0 bases to trimming and J lost 4 bases, with 7 bases between them. Germline CDR1 is LNHNV and CDR2 is YYDKDF (reference sequence). The CDR3 contains 13 residues. CDR3 in amino acids: CATSRDRGYEQYF. The CDR3 DNA sequence: TGTGCCACCAGCAGAGATCGGGGTTACGAGCAGTACTTC.

The chain couples TRBV2 to TRBJ2-7; TRBD2 matches at 13 bases. The germline V gene has CDR1 SNHLY and CDR2 FYNNEI. This CDR3 has 14 residues. The V and J ends lost 6 bases and 3 bases, in that order; junction bases with no gene match: 2. The chain's CDR3 is CASRGTSGVYEQYF. CDR3 sequence (DNA): TGTGCCAGCAGAGGGACTAGCGGGGTCTACGAGCAGTACTTC.

This clonotype was counted between two and nine times. The V call is TRBV20-1, the J call TRBJ2-5, with D unresolved. The CDR3 has 13 residues. The ends were cut back, 1 base at V and 2 bases at J, with 8 bases in the middle. The V gene's germline CDR1 is DFQATT and CDR2 SNEGSKA (reference sequence). CDR3 DNA: TGCAGTGCTAGAGTTCTAGGACAAGAGACCCAGTACTTC. The encoded protein is CSARVLGQETQYF.

Only a few counts were recorded for this clonotype. The genes are TRBV6-1 and TRBJ1-2; D remains unclear. Trimming cost V 2 bases and J 5 bases, with 9 bases left between them. From germline, CDR1 is MNHNS and CDR2 SASEGT. The CDR3 has 13 residues. The CDR3 DNA follows: TGTGCCAGCAGTGAATCGGTACCGTATGGCTACACCTTC. Translated, it gives CASSESVPYGYTF.

This clonotype was observed a few times. J is TRBJ2-5 and V is TRBV27, with D hard to call. This CDR3 has 11 residues. Germline V gene data show CDR1 as MNHEY and CDR2 as SMNVEV (reference sequence). V was pared by 6 bases and J by 2 bases, with 4 bases between. CDR3 residues: CASRQQETQYF. CDR3 DNA sequence: TGTGCCAGCAGACAACAAGAGACCCAGTACTTC.

The J gene is TRBJ2-3, the V gene TRBV4-1; 15 nucleotides agree with TRBD2. The V and J ends lost 2 bases and 3 bases, in that order; junction bases with no gene match: 12. CDR1 MGHRA and CDR2 YSYEKL come from the germline V gene. The CDR3 spans 20 residues. Here the CDR3 reads CASSQRTSGGAGVVTDTQYF. Here the CDR3 DNA reads TGCGCCAGCAGCCAACGGACTAGCGGGGGGGCCGGGGTGGTGACAGATACGCAGTATTTT.

This clonotype was counted between two and nine times. CDR3 amino acids: CASSYGRERETQYF. The CDR3 DNA reads as TGTGCCAGCAGTTACGGGCGGGAGCGTGAGACCCAGTACTTC. The chain carries TRBV6-5 and TRBJ2-5, with TRBD2 matching 7 bases. V trimming: 2 bases; J trimming: 5 bases; junction bases outside the gene matches: 5. The CDR3 totals 14 residues. Per the germline V gene, CDR1 is MNHEY and CDR2 is SVGAGI.

The chain has TRBV7-6 and TRBJ2-5; TRBD2 agrees at 14 bases. The CDR3 has 18 residues. Trimming removed 2 bases from V and 1 base from J; junction bases left unmatched: 6. The germline V gene has CDR1 SGHVS and CDR2 FNYEAQ. In nucleotides, the CDR3 is TGTGCCAGCAGCTTAAGGACTAGCGGGGGGATCTTCCAAGAGACCCAGTACTTC. Protein sequence: CASSLRTSGGIFQETQYF.

This chain links TRBV6-1 with TRBJ2-1; tentative D call: TRBD2 (6 bases). The CDR3 runs 15 residues. V was pared by 8 bases and J by 5 bases, with 19 bases between. Germline CDR1 and CDR2: MNHNS and SASEGT. The CDR3 is CASWQAGTGNNEQFF. The CDR3 DNA is TGTGCCAGCTGGCAGGCCGGGACTGGGAACAATGAGCAGTTCTTC.

This clonotype turned up a few times. The chain uses TRBV10-3 and TRBJ2-5; 12 positions match TRBD2. CDR1 is ENHRY and CDR2 is SYGVKD in the germline V gene. The CDR3 is 17 amino acids. V was clipped by 5 bases and J by 2 bases; unmatched bases: 9. Here the CDR3 DNA reads TGTGCCATCAGTAAGAGCACGGGGACTAGCGGGCAAGAGACCCAGTACTTC. It specifies CAISKSTGTSGQETQYF.

This chain links TRBV7-2 with TRBJ2-1; the match to TRBD2 covers 7 bases. The germline CDR1 and CDR2 sequences are SGHTA and FQGNSA. This CDR3 has 14 amino acids. With 6 bases clipped from V and 7 bases from J, the junction kept 9 bases outside the gene matches. In nucleotides, the CDR3 is TGTGCCAGCAGTTCCGGGACTACGAGGAATGAGCAGTTCTTC. Translation: CASSSGTTRNEQFF. The full variable domain, with the rest looked up from reference TRBV7-2 and TRBJ2-1, is GAGVSQSPSNKVTEKGKDVELRCDPISGHTALYWYRQSLGQGLEFLIYFQGNSAPDKSGLPSDRFSAERTGGSVSTLTIQRTQQEDSAVYLCASSSGTTRNEQFFGPGTRLTVL.

This clonotype was counted between two and nine times. The chain links TRBV20-1 to TRBJ1-4; no reliable D call. V lost 4 bases, J lost 8 bases, and 11 bases lay in between. CDR1 and CDR2 (germline): DFQATT, SNEGSKA (reference sequence). The CDR3 spans 12 residues. The DNA for the CDR3 is TGCAGTGCTACCGGGGAGAGGGAAAAACTGTTTTTT. This gives the protein CSATGEREKLFF.

The rearrangement uses TRBV5-1 and TRBJ2-5; unclear D gene. This CDR3 comprises 13 residues. Trimming took off 3 bases at V and 3 bases at J, with 9 bases between the two ends. Germline V lookup: CDR1 SGHRS, CDR2 YFSETQ. CDR3 in DNA: TGCGCCAGCAGCTCGGGCCCGGAAGAGACCCAGTACTTC. Translation: CASSSGPEETQYF.

This clonotype was detected a few times. V usage is TRBV5-1 and J usage is TRBJ2-2; no reliable D call. Germline V gene data show CDR1 as SGHRS and CDR2 as YFSETQ. Trimming took off 4 bases at V and 2 bases at J, with 6 bases between the two ends. The CDR3 runs to 13 residues. The CDR3 DNA is TGCGCCAGCAGCGGAACCAACACCGGGGAGCTGTTTTTT. Translation: CASSGTNTGELFF.